A selection of T cell receptor beta chains follows, all from one sample in a study of regulatory T cells. TCRdb's table, derived via immunoSEQ multiplex PCR, lists solely in-frame clones and lacks some. This repertoire shows roughly 32,000 clones, around 89% found once; its top ten account for 2.4%. The sample comprised conventional CD4+ T cells sorted from blood. The source of these receptors is a person aged 18-29 years with CD3G deficiency. Both conserved end residues are part of each CDR3. Fields, in order: J gene, D gene, clone size, V gene, CDR3 DNA, CDR3 protein. D genes are given only for firm matches. Size is omitted from some rows. Given values are once, few, many or a class for expanded clones.

j_gene: TRBJ1-5
d_gene: .
abundance: once
v_gene: TRBV7-8
CDR3nt: TGTGCCAGCAGCCCTAACGCGCAGCCCCAGCATTTT
CDR3aa: CASSPNAQPQHF

j_gene: TRBJ2-7
d_gene: TRBD1
abundance: .
v_gene: TRBV28
CDR3nt: TGTGCCAGCAGTTCGACAGGGATCCTCTACGAGCAGTACTTC
CDR3aa: CASSSTGILYEQYF

j_gene: TRBJ2-3
d_gene: .
abundance: .
v_gene: TRBV28
CDR3nt: TGTGCCAGCAGTTTTTCCGGGATCCGTGTAGATACGCAGTATTTT
CDR3aa: CASSFSGIRVDTQYF

j_gene: TRBJ2-1
d_gene: .
abundance: .
v_gene: TRBV6-1
CDR3nt: TGTGCCAGCAGTGAATATATTGGGACGGTCTACAATGAGCAGTTCTTC
CDR3aa: CASSEYIGTVYNEQFF

j_gene: TRBJ2-3
d_gene: .
abundance: .
v_gene: TRBV5-1
CDR3nt: TGCGCCAGCAGTTGGGGCTACCCCACAGATACGCAGTATTTT
CDR3aa: CASSWGYPTDTQYF

j_gene: TRBJ2-1
d_gene: .
abundance: .
v_gene: TRBV18
CDR3nt: TGTGCCAGCTCACCACGGGCAACCTACAATGAGCAGTTCTTC
CDR3aa: CASSPRATYNEQFF

j_gene: TRBJ1-2
d_gene: TRBD1
abundance: .
v_gene: TRBV19
CDR3nt: TGTGCCAGTAGGAGCTCCGGGACAGCCTTCTATGGCTACACCTTC
CDR3aa: CASRSSGTAFYGYTF

j_gene: TRBJ1-1
d_gene: .
abundance: .
v_gene: TRBV6-1
CDR3nt: TGTGCCAGCACCCTAAAGCAGTCCTATGAAGCTTTCTTT
CDR3aa: CASTLKQSYEAFF

j_gene: TRBJ2-1
d_gene: .
abundance: .
v_gene: TRBV19
CDR3nt: TGTGCCAGTTCCACCGGGACATTGCCCCCCAATGAGCAGTTCTTC
CDR3aa: CASSTGTLPPNEQFF

j_gene: TRBJ1-2
d_gene: .
abundance: .
v_gene: TRBV5-3
CDR3nt: TGTGCCAGAAGCTTCAGGGTTCGGTATGGCTACACCTTC
CDR3aa: CARSFRVRYGYTF

j_gene: TRBJ1-1
d_gene: .
abundance: .
v_gene: TRBV27
CDR3nt: TGTGCCAGCAGTTGGAAGGTGAACACTGAAGCTTTCTTT
CDR3aa: CASSWKVNTEAFF

j_gene: TRBJ1-4
d_gene: TRBD1
abundance: .
v_gene: TRBV7-2
CDR3nt: TGTGCCAGCAGCTCGACAGGGGCAACTAATGAAAAACTGTTTTTT
CDR3aa: CASSSTGATNEKLFF

j_gene: TRBJ2-7
d_gene: TRBD2
abundance: .
v_gene: TRBV7-8
CDR3nt: TGTGCCAGCAGCCCGGGAGCGGGACTGTGGAAAGGCTACGAGCAGTACTTC
CDR3aa: CASSPGAGLWKGYEQYF

j_gene: TRBJ2-3
d_gene: .
abundance: .
v_gene: TRBV7-8
CDR3nt: TGTGCCAGCAGCCAGGTCCGGCAGGGTCCGCAGTATTTT
CDR3aa: CASSQVRQGPQYF

j_gene: TRBJ2-7
d_gene: TRBD2
abundance: .
v_gene: TRBV28
CDR3nt: TGTGCCAGCAGCGGACTAGCGCTGGCCTACGAGCAGTACTTC
CDR3aa: CASSGLALAYEQYF

j_gene: TRBJ2-7
d_gene: TRBD1
abundance: .
v_gene: TRBV9
CDR3nt: TGTGCCAGCAGCGCATTCAGGGGGCGTAGTCCGCCCAACTACGAGCAGCACTTC
CDR3aa: CASSAFRGRSPPNYEQHF

j_gene: TRBJ1-6
d_gene: .
abundance: few
v_gene: TRBV27
CDR3nt: TGTGCCAGCAGTTTAGAGAGGGGCAGGGCCCTCCACTTT
CDR3aa: CASSLERGRALHF

j_gene: TRBJ1-4
d_gene: .
abundance: .
v_gene: TRBV10-3
CDR3nt: TGTGCCATCAGGCCTTCCCTCGGCGAAAAACTGTTTTTT
CDR3aa: CAIRPSLGEKLFF

j_gene: TRBJ1-5
d_gene: .
abundance: once
v_gene: TRBV28
CDR3nt: TGTGCCAGCAGTCCACTCAGGGGTCAGCCCCAGCATTTT
CDR3aa: CASSPLRGQPQHF

j_gene: TRBJ2-6
d_gene: .
abundance: .
v_gene: TRBV5-1
CDR3nt: TGCGCCACCCGACGGGGAGACTCTGGGGCCAACGTCCTGACTTTC
CDR3aa: CATRRGDSGANVLTF

j_gene: TRBJ2-3
d_gene: TRBD2
abundance: .
v_gene: TRBV7-9
CDR3nt: TGTGCCAGCAGCCCCCTCATTGGACTAGCGGGCACAGATACGCAGTATTTT
CDR3aa: CASSPLIGLAGTDTQYF

j_gene: TRBJ1-3
d_gene: .
abundance: .
v_gene: TRBV5-1
CDR3nt: TGCGCCAGCAGCTTGGACCCTTCGCCTGGAAACACCATATATTTT
CDR3aa: CASSLDPSPGNTIYF

j_gene: TRBJ1-1
d_gene: .
abundance: .
v_gene: TRBV6-1
CDR3nt: TGTGCCAGCAGGACGACGGATAACACTGAAGCTTTCTTT
CDR3aa: CASRTTDNTEAFF

j_gene: TRBJ2-5
d_gene: TRBD2
abundance: .
v_gene: TRBV7-9
CDR3nt: TGTGCCAGCACACTAGCGGGAGAAGAGACCCAGTACTTC
CDR3aa: CASTLAGEETQYF

j_gene: TRBJ2-3
d_gene: .
abundance: .
v_gene: TRBV5-1
CDR3nt: TGCGCCAGCAGCTCGGGTGGGGATACGCAGTATTTT
CDR3aa: CASSSGGDTQYF

j_gene: TRBJ1-2
d_gene: .
abundance: .
v_gene: TRBV28
CDR3nt: TGTGCCAGCAGCCCTCTAAGACAGGAATATGGCTACACCTTC
CDR3aa: CASSPLRQEYGYTF

j_gene: TRBJ2-3
d_gene: .
abundance: .
v_gene: TRBV5-1
CDR3nt: TGCGCCAGCAGCTTAGGCGGACTGGATACGCAGTATTTT
CDR3aa: CASSLGGLDTQYF

j_gene: TRBJ1-2
d_gene: .
abundance: .
v_gene: TRBV5-1
CDR3nt: TGCGCCAGCCGGGCGGACTCTGGAGCTAACTATGGCTACACCTTC
CDR3aa: CASRADSGANYGYTF

j_gene: TRBJ2-1
d_gene: .
abundance: .
v_gene: TRBV18
CDR3nt: TGTGCCAGCTCACCACCCCTAAAGCTTGAGCAGTTCTTC
CDR3aa: CASSPPLKLEQFF

j_gene: TRBJ2-5
d_gene: TRBD1
abundance: once
v_gene: TRBV6-5
CDR3nt: TGTGCCAGCAAGACCAGACAGGGGCCAAAGACCCAGTACTTC
CDR3aa: CASKTRQGPKTQYF

j_gene: TRBJ1-5
d_gene: .
abundance: .
v_gene: TRBV10-2
CDR3nt: TGCGCCAGCAGCGACGAGAATCAGCCCCAGCATTTT
CDR3aa: CASSDENQPQHF

j_gene: TRBJ2-7
d_gene: .
abundance: .
v_gene: TRBV5-1
CDR3nt: TGCGCCAGCAGCATTCTCGGGGGCGCGGGAGTCTCCAACGAGCAGTACTTC
CDR3aa: CASSILGGAGVSNEQYF

j_gene: TRBJ2-7
d_gene: .
abundance: .
v_gene: TRBV5-1
CDR3nt: TGCGCCAGCAGCTTGACCGGGACCTCCTACGATGGGCAGTACTTC
CDR3aa: CASSLTGTSYDGQYF

j_gene: TRBJ2-7
d_gene: TRBD1
abundance: few
v_gene: TRBV28
CDR3nt: TGTGCCACCTCTATGGGACAGGCACTCTACGAGCAGTACTTC
CDR3aa: CATSMGQALYEQYF

j_gene: TRBJ2-3
d_gene: TRBD2
abundance: .
v_gene: TRBV7-9
CDR3nt: TGTGCCAGCAGCTTGGGAGGGACCGATACGCAGTATTTT
CDR3aa: CASSLGGTDTQYF

j_gene: TRBJ2-4
d_gene: .
abundance: .
v_gene: TRBV28
CDR3nt: TGTGCCAGCAGTCGACGTAGGACAGTGGCCAAAAACATTCAGTACTTC
CDR3aa: CASSRRRTVAKNIQYF

j_gene: TRBJ2-2
d_gene: .
abundance: once
v_gene: TRBV11-2
CDR3nt: TGTGCCAGCCAACCTTTCTCACTCACCGGGGAGCTGTTTTTT
CDR3aa: CASQPFSLTGELFF

j_gene: TRBJ2-6
d_gene: .
abundance: .
v_gene: TRBV28
CDR3nt: TGTGCCAGCGGAGGGGGCTCTACCCGCTCTGGGGCCAACGTCCTGACTTTC
CDR3aa: CASGGGSTRSGANVLTF

j_gene: TRBJ2-7
d_gene: .
abundance: .
v_gene: TRBV6-1
CDR3nt: TGTGCCAGCAGTGAAAAAATCAGGTTCTCCTACGAGCAGTACTTC
CDR3aa: CASSEKIRFSYEQYF

j_gene: TRBJ1-4
d_gene: TRBD1
abundance: once
v_gene: TRBV28
CDR3nt: TGTGCCAGCAGTTTAATGACAGGGGGCGAAAAACTGTTTTTT
CDR3aa: CASSLMTGGEKLFF

j_gene: TRBJ1-5
d_gene: .
abundance: .
v_gene: TRBV6-1
CDR3nt: TGTGCCAGCAGCGAGGGTATGGCTATCCTGCATTTT
CDR3aa: CASSEGMAILHF

j_gene: TRBJ1-1
d_gene: .
abundance: .
v_gene: TRBV6-1
CDR3nt: TGTGCCAGCAGACCTCAGGGGCGAGGCACTGAAGCTTTCTTT
CDR3aa: CASRPQGRGTEAFF

j_gene: TRBJ1-2
d_gene: .
abundance: .
v_gene: TRBV27
CDR3nt: TGTGCCAGCAGTTTATCGGCGGCGGGGGGTGGCTACACCTTC
CDR3aa: CASSLSAAGGGYTF